This T cell receptor (beta chain) was profiled in a study of early T cells in non-severe SARS-CoV-2 infection. Study at large: From unsorted whole blood, bulk RNA was sequenced, and the chains remained unpaired.

Unique molecular identifier tags were affixed to discrete cDNA molecules. In TCRdb, the 5' RACE reads were re-called with MiXCR into one record per CDR3 protein. The table has about 70,000 distinct CDR3 sequences, approximately 15% seen once. This CDR3 region has 13 residues. Germline loops: CDR1 MNHNS, CDR2 SASEGT. Trimming pared 3 bases from V and 3 bases from J, leaving 6 bases between. Points on this clonotype: Antigen: not known.

The study, taken as a whole, reports: VDJdb matching skewed toward anti-spike CD8 responses, missing private and CD4 specificities.

The material sequenced was whole blood, taken at baseline. The V call is TRBV6-1, the J call TRBJ2-1; D call uncertain. The sequence was collected from an adult who was a healthcare worker with PCR-confirmed SARS-CoV-2 infection or an uninfected control (not recorded which). CDR3 sequence (DNA): TGTGCCAGCAGTGATTCCTACTACAATGAGCAGTTCTTC. Translation gives CASSDSYYNEQFF.